One TCR beta chain is described in this entry. This CDR3 contains 16 residues. CDR1 and CDR2 (germline): MNHNY, SVGAGI (reference sequence). V shed 0 bases and J 1 base; nucleotides not matched to a gene: 5. This sample stems from a study of blood T cell repertoires in COVID-19. For the study at large: Spain, Italy and the United States supplied samples that represented acute and convalescent COVID-19. PBMCs, B-cell-depleted T cells, or T cells were the source of the cDNA or gDNA that made up the material.

Study processing details: Reference gene primers were amplified, and this amplification served to estimate nucleated cell counts. The method was immunoSEQ multiplex PCR; TCRdb's version includes in-frame clones alone and lacks a portion of them. V, J and clone size derive from that table, while D and trimming were established from the DNA sequence. The profile shows roughly 250,000 clones, approximately 80% of them singletons. Sequenced input: peripheral blood. The chain carries TRBV6-6 and TRBJ2-7; TRBD1 agrees at 8 bases. The sequence came from a human donor in a cohort sampled during active COVID-19. Here the CDR3 DNA reads TGTGCCAGCAGTTACTCATGGGACAGGATTTCCTACGAGCAGTACTTC. Translation: CASSYSWDRISYEQYF.